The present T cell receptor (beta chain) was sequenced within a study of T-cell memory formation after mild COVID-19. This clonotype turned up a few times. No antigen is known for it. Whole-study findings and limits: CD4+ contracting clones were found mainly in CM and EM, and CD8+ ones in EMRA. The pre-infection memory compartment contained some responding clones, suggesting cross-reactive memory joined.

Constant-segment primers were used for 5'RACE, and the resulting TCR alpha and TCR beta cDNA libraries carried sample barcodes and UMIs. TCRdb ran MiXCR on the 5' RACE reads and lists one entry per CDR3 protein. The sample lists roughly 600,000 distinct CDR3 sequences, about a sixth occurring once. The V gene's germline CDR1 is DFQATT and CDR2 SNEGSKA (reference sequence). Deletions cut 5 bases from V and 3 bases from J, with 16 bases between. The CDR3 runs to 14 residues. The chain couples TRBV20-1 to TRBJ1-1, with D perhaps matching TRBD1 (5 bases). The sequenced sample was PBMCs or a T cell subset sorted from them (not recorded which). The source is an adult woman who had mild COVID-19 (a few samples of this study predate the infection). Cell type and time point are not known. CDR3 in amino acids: CSAPRALGDTEAFF. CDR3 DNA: TGCAGTGCTCCCCGGGCCCTGGGGGACACTGAAGCTTTCTTT.